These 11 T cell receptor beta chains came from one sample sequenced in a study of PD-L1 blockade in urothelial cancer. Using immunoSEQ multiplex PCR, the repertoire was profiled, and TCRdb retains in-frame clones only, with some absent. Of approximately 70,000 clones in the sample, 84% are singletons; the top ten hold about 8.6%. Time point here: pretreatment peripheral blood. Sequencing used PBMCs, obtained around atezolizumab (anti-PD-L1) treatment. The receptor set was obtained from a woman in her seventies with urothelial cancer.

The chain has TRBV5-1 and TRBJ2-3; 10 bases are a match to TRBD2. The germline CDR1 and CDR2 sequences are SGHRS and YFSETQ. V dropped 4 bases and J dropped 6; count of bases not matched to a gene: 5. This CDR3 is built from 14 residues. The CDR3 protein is CASSTGTSVDTQYF. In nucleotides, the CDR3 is TGCGCCAGCAGCACCGGGACTAGCGTCGATACGCAGTATTTT.

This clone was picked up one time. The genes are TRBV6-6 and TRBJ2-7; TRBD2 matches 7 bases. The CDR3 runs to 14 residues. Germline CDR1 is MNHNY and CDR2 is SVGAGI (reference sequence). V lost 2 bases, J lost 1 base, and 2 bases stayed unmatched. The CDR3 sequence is CASSYGRGSYEQYF. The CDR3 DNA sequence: TGTGCCAGCAGTTACGGGCGGGGGTCCTACGAGCAGTACTTC.

The CDR3 DNA reads TGTGCCAGTCGCATCGGCGGTAGAAGCGGAAACACCATATATTTT. Protein: CASRIGGRSGNTIYF. The rearrangement links TRBV19 to TRBJ1-3; no firm D call. The CDR3 contains 15 residues. In germline, CDR1 is LNHDA, CDR2 SQIVND (reference sequence). V gave up 8 bases and J gave up 4 bases, with 18 bases separating them.

Written as DNA, the CDR3 is TGTGCCAGCAGCCGGGGACAGGCCGCTGGAAACACCATATATTTT. Translating gives CASSRGQAAGNTIYF. This sequence joins TRBV6-5 and TRBJ1-3; TRBD1 agrees at 8 bases. After removal of 6 bases from V and 2 bases from J, the junction contained 6 bases not matched to a gene. The V gene's germline CDR1 is MNHEY and CDR2 SVGAGI. The CDR3 has 15 amino acids.

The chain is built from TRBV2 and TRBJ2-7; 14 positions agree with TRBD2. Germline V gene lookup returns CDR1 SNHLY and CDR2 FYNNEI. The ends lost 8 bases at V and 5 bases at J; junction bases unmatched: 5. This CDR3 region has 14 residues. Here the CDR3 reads CASRGLAGAHEQYF. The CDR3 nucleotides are TGTGCCAGCCGGGGACTAGCGGGAGCCCACGAGCAGTACTTC.

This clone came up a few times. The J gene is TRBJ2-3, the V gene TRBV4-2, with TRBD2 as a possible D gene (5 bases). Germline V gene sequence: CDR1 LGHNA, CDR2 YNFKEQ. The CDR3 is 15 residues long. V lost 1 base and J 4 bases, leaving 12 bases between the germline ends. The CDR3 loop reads CASSQAGSSADTQYF. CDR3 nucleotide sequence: TGTGCCAGCAGCCAAGCGGGGAGCTCCGCAGATACGCAGTATTTT.

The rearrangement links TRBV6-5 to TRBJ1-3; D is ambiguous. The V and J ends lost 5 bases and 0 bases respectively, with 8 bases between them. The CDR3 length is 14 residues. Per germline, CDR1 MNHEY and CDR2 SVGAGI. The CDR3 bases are TGTGCCAGCAGTCGCGAGGACTCTGGAAACACCATATATTTT. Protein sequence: CASSREDSGNTIYF.

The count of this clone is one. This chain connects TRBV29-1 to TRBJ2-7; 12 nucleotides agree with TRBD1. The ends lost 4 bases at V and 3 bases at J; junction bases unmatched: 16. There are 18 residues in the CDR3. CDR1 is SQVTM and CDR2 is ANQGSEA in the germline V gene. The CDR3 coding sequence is TGCAGCGTTGTGTCCGGGACAGGGGGCATAGGGGCTCTCTACGAGCAGTACTTC. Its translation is CSVVSGTGGIGALYEQYF.

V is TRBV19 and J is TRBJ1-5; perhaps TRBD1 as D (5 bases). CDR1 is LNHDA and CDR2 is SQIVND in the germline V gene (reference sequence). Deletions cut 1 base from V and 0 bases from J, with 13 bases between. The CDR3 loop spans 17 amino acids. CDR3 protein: CASSIAGGDYSNQPQHF. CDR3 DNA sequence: TGTGCCAGTAGTATAGCCGGCGGGGACTATAGCAATCAGCCCCAGCATTTT.

CDR3 protein: CASSYANNEQFF. The CDR3 DNA reads TGTGCCAGCAGTTACGCGAACAATGAGCAGTTCTTC. The chain employs TRBV6-5 and TRBJ2-1, with D hard to call. The CDR3 runs 12 residues. Per germline, CDR1 MNHEY and CDR2 SVGAGI. V was cut by 2 bases and J by 5 bases, with 4 bases left in between.

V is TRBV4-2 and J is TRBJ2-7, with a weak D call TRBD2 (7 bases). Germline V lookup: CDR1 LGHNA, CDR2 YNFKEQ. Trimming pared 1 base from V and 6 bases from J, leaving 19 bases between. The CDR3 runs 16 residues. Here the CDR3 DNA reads TGTGCCAGCAGCCAAGTAGGGGGAGGGATTAGCTCCGAGCAGTACTTC. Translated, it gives CASSQVGGGISSEQYF.